What follows are 29 T cell receptor beta chains derived from one specimen sequenced in a study of cytomegalovirus exposure and HLA in healthy donors. The PCR used 60 Vbeta and 13 Jbeta primers. Libraries were prepared by immunoSEQ multiplex PCR; TCRdb keeps only in-frame clonotypes and omits some of them. Of over 100,000 clones listed, 84% are singletons. The sequenced sample was PBMCs. These receptors were collected from a young woman in good health and CMV-seropositive.

The chain couples TRBV6-6 to TRBJ1-2, with a possible D match to TRBD1 (6 bases). CDR1 and CDR2 from the germline V gene are MNHNY and SVGAGI (reference sequence). The ends were cut back, 0 bases at V and 5 bases at J, with 10 bases in the middle. This CDR3 spans 14 amino acids. CDR3 DNA: TGTGCCAGCAGTTACTCGAAGGGGGGGTATGGCTACACCTTC. Translating gives CASSYSKGGYGYTF.

The table lists this clone with a count of one. V gene TRBV25-1 combines with J gene TRBJ1-5; 7 bases line up with TRBD1. There are 13 residues in the CDR3. CDR1 is MGHDK and CDR2 is SYGVNS in the germline V gene. Trimming cost V 8 bases and J 5 bases; bases outside gene matches: 6. This CDR3 reads CASAPQGDQPQHF. The CDR3 DNA reads as TGTGCCAGCGCTCCTCAGGGGGATCAGCCCCAGCATTTT.

Details on this clone: The same CDR3 is also encoded by other DNA sequences in this sample. The chain uses TRBV5-1 and TRBJ2-5; 8 nucleotides align to TRBD2. The CDR3 is 14 amino acids. Germline CDR1 is SGHRS and CDR2 is YFSETQ. V was pared by 4 bases and J by 5 bases, with 7 bases of the junction left unmatched. The CDR3 sequence: CASSPGLAGETQYF. The DNA of the CDR3 is TGCGCCAGCAGCCCTGGACTAGCAGGGGAGACCCAGTACTTC.

The chain carries TRBV6-6 and TRBJ2-7; 7 positions agree with TRBD1. This CDR3 comprises 13 residues. The trim removed 5 bases at V and 3 bases at J, leaving 4 bases unmatched. CDR1 and CDR2 from the germline V gene are MNHNY and SVGAGI (reference sequence). The CDR3 nucleotides read TGTGCCAGCAGTAACGACAGGGTCTACGAGCAGTACTTC. The encoded protein is CASSNDRVYEQYF.

This clone was seen a handful of times. V and J are TRBV30 and TRBJ2-7; weak D call: TRBD1 (6 bases). The CDR3 extends over 13 amino acids. V lost 5 bases to trimming and J lost 2 bases, with 13 bases between them. CDR1 is GTSNPN and CDR2 is SVGIG in the germline V gene (reference sequence). CDR3 residues: CAWRQAGPYEQYF. In DNA, the CDR3 is TGTGCCTGGCGACAGGCCGGACCCTACGAGCAGTACTTC.

The chain couples TRBV10-3 to TRBJ1-4; weak D call: TRBD1 (5 bases). The V end was cut by 4 bases, the J end by 4 bases, with 13 bases between. CDR3 length: 15 residues. The germline V gene has CDR1 ENHRY and CDR2 SYGVKD. The CDR3 DNA is TGTGCCATCAGTGGGGGTCGGGGACTTAATGAAAAACTGTTTTTT. This gives the protein CAISGGRGLNEKLFF.

This CDR3 is CASSLSGFFSGNTIYF. The CDR3 DNA is TGTGCCAGCAGCCTATCCGGGTTTTTCTCTGGAAACACCATATATTTT. This rearrangement joins TRBV13 to TRBJ1-3; no definite D call. Trimming left V 5 bases short and J 0 bases short, with 14 bases between. The CDR3 has 16 residues. CDR1 is PRHDT and CDR2 is FYEKMQ in the germline V gene (reference sequence).

This rearrangement joins TRBV5-4 to TRBJ2-7; 7 nucleotides match TRBD2. The V gene's germline CDR1 is SGHNT and CDR2 YYREEE (reference sequence). The J segment lost 1 base and the V segment lost 1 base, leaving 5 bases of the junction unmatched. CDR3 size: 15 residues. The CDR3 DNA follows: TGTGCCAGCAGCTTGTCCAGCGGGGCTTCCTACGAGCAGTACTTC. This codes for CASSLSSGASYEQYF.

The rearrangement joins TRBV5-1 to TRBJ2-7; D is perhaps TRBD1 (6 bases). Trimming took off 0 bases at V and 4 bases at J, with 14 bases between the two ends. CDR3 length: 15 residues. Per germline, CDR1 SGHRS and CDR2 YFSETQ. The CDR3, as DNA: TGCGCCAGCAGCTTGGCAGGGGCATCGGAATACGAGCAGTACTTC. Its translation is CASSLAGASEYEQYF.

The chain joins TRBV6-1 to TRBJ2-7; 8 bases map to TRBD1. This CDR3 has 13 residues. V shed 10 bases, J shed 1 base, and the junction held 6 bases outside the gene matches. Per the germline V gene, CDR1 is MNHNS and CDR2 is SASEGT. CDR3 nucleotides: TGTGCCATAACAGGGGGAGGTTCCTACGAGCAGTACTTC. Translating gives CAITGGGSYEQYF.

The chain employs TRBV6-4 and TRBJ2-1; 7 nucleotides match TRBD2. Trimming cost V 5 bases and J 5 bases; bases outside gene matches: 9. Germline lookup yields CDR1 MRHNA and CDR2 SNTAGT. This CDR3 spans 15 amino acids. The CDR3 protein is CASSREGLVNNEQFF. CDR3 DNA sequence: TGTGCCAGCAGTAGGGAGGGGCTAGTCAACAATGAGCAGTTCTTC.

This rearrangement joins TRBV6-5 to TRBJ2-5, with TRBD1 matching 7 bases. The J segment lost 5 bases and the V segment lost 0 bases, leaving 9 bases of the junction unmatched. The CDR3 loop spans 16 amino acids. Germline values: CDR1 MNHEY, CDR2 SVGAGI. This chain's CDR3 is CASSYSNRGTGETQYF. CDR3 in DNA: TGTGCCAGCAGTTACTCCAACAGGGGAACGGGCGAGACCCAGTACTTC.

The V gene is TRBV25-1, the J gene TRBJ2-3, with D perhaps TRBD1 (6 bases). The CDR3 has 17 residues. The V gene's germline CDR1 is MGHDK and CDR2 SYGVNS. Trimming stripped 4 bases from V and 2 bases from J, with 19 bases between. The CDR3 is CASSAASTGPNTDTQYF. CDR3 coding DNA: TGTGCCAGCAGTGCAGCTTCGACAGGACCTAACACAGATACGCAGTATTTT.

This clone showed up just once. The CDR3 nucleotides are TGTGCCAGCAGTGTTCTAGGATCAGGGGACACCGGGGAGCTGTTTTTT. Translated, it gives CASSVLGSGDTGELFF. The chain recombines TRBV6-1 with TRBJ2-2, with D perhaps TRBD1 (6 bases). The CDR3 sequence is 16 residues long. The V and J ends lost 4 bases and 3 bases respectively, with 15 bases between them. The germline V gene encodes CDR1 MNHNS and CDR2 SASEGT.

The gene calls are TRBV13 and TRBJ2-2, with TRBD1 matching 7 bases. Trimming cost V 4 bases and J 3 bases; bases outside gene matches: 11. Germline CDR1 PRHDT, CDR2 FYEKMQ (reference sequence). CDR3 size: 17 residues. The CDR3 nucleotides read TGTGCCAGCAGCTACGCACCACAGGGGTTGGACACCGGGGAGCTGTTTTTT. It specifies CASSYAPQGLDTGELFF.

The V call is TRBV7-2, the J call TRBJ1-2; D is possibly TRBD1 (6 bases). Trimming cost V 5 bases and J 3 bases, with 13 bases left between them. CDR1 and CDR2 from the germline V gene are SGHTA and FQGNSA. This CDR3 contains 14 residues. In nucleotides, the CDR3 is TGTGCCAGCAGCCCTCTGTGGACAGACTATGGCTACACCTTC. Protein product: CASSPLWTDYGYTF. Together with reference TRBV7-2 and TRBJ1-2, the CDR3 gives the full variable domain: GAGVSQSPSNKVTEKGKDVELRCDPISGHTALYWYRQSLGQGLEFLIYFQGNSAPDKSGLPSDRFSAERTGGSVSTLTIQRTQQEDSAVYLCASSPLWTDYGYTFGSGTRLTVV.

Concerning this clone itself: Germline and junction disagree at one end, which may indicate a read error. The chain carries TRBV7-9 and TRBJ2-7; the D gene is possibly TRBD2 (6 bases). Germline CDR1 is SEHNR and CDR2 is FQNEAQ (reference sequence). This CDR3 spans 12 amino acids. In DNA, the CDR3 is TGTTCCAGCAGCTTTTCGGGGGACGAGCAGTACTTC. Its translation: CSSSFSGDEQYF.

J is TRBJ2-1 and V is TRBV19, with 14 positions matching TRBD2. Germline trimming cut 3 bases from V and 7 bases from J; bases unmatched to any gene: 14. Germline lookup yields CDR1 LNHDA and CDR2 SQIVND (reference sequence). CDR3 size: 19 residues. The CDR3 DNA reads TGTGCCAGTAGTATCCCCGGACAGGGGACTAGCGGGGGACCGAATGAGCAGTTCTTC. As protein: CASSIPGQGTSGGPNEQFF.

A few counts support this clone. CDR3 bases: TGTGCCAGCAGCCCGGACAGGGACTATGGCTACACCTTC. It codes for CASSPDRDYGYTF. The rearrangement uses TRBV5-4 and TRBJ1-2, with 8 bases aligning to TRBD1. V lost 4 bases to trimming and J lost 3 bases; unmatched junction nucleotides: 2. Per the germline V gene, CDR1 is SGHNT and CDR2 is YYREEE (reference sequence). CDR3 length equals 13 residues.

The chain links TRBV7-9 to TRBJ2-7; 7 positions match TRBD2. This CDR3 has 17 amino acids. Germline V gives CDR1 SEHNR, CDR2 FQNEAQ (reference sequence). V shed 0 bases and J 2 bases; nucleotides not matched to a gene: 10. In DNA, the CDR3 is TGTGCCAGCAGCTTAGCGCGTTGGCCCGCGGGGGCCTACGAGCAGTACTTC. Translation gives CASSLARWPAGAYEQYF.

The chain couples TRBV10-2 to TRBJ1-4, with a possible D match to TRBD1 (6 bases). This CDR3 comprises 14 residues. Trimming shortened V by 3 bases and J by 5 bases, and 10 bases separated the two germline ends. From germline, CDR1 is WSHSY and CDR2 SAAADI. In DNA form, the CDR3 reads TGCGCCAGCAGTGAAGCCAGGGGAAATGAAAAACTGTTTTTT. Translation: CASSEARGNEKLFF.

The chain recombines TRBV15 with TRBJ2-3; D gene ambiguous. CDR1 and CDR2 from the germline V gene are LNHNV and YYDKDF (reference sequence). The CDR3 is made up of 17 amino acids. V was shortened by 5 bases and J by 1 base, with 19 bases between the two germline ends. CDR3 sequence reads: CATSGWSLAGGTDTQYF. The CDR3 coding sequence is TGTGCCACCAGCGGGTGGAGTTTAGCTGGAGGCACAGATACGCAGTATTTT.

The chain links TRBV5-4 to TRBJ2-5; 10 bases align to TRBD1. Germline CDR1 is SGHNT and CDR2 is YYREEE (reference sequence). V gave up 3 bases and J gave up 5 bases; unmatched junction bases: 1. CDR3 length: 13 amino acids. CDR3 in amino acids: CASSSDRGETQYF. CDR3 DNA sequence: TGTGCCAGCAGCTCGGACAGGGGGGAGACCCAGTACTTC. The full variable domain, in which reference TRBV5-4 and TRBJ2-5 provide the parts outside the CDR3, is ETGVTQSPTHLIKTRGQQVTLRCSSQSGHNTVSWYQQALGQGPQFIFQYYREEENGRGNFPPRFSGLQFPNYSSELNVNALELDDSALYLCASSSDRGETQYFGPGTRLLVL.

The V and J genes are TRBV10-3 and TRBJ1-6; possible D gene TRBD1, 6 bases. V dropped 3 bases and J dropped 5 bases, with 11 bases sitting between them. CDR1 is ENHRY and CDR2 is SYGVKD in the germline V gene. The CDR3 has 15 residues. The CDR3 reads CAISEHRADNSPLHF. The CDR3 region has the DNA TGTGCCATCAGTGAACACAGGGCTGATAATTCACCCCTCCACTTT.

The CDR3, as DNA: TGTGCCAGCAGCTTATCAGGGGAAGGGGATGGCTACACCTTC. Protein sequence: CASSLSGEGDGYTF. This chain links TRBV7-9 with TRBJ1-2; a weak D match, TRBD1 (6 bases). Trimming cost V 2 bases and J 6 bases, with 13 bases left between them. CDR3 length: 14 amino acids. Germline lookup yields CDR1 SEHNR and CDR2 FQNEAQ (reference sequence). The full variable domain, rest sourced from reference TRBV7-9 and TRBJ1-2, is DTGVSQNPRHKITKRGQNVTFRCDPISEHNRLYWYRQTLGQGPEFLTYFQNEAQLEKSRLLSDRFSAERPKGSFSTLEIQRTEQGDSAMYLCASSLSGEGDGYTFGSGTRLTVV.

V usage is TRBV6-5 and J usage is TRBJ2-7, with D maybe TRBD2 (6 bases). There are 14 residues in the CDR3. CDR1 is MNHEY, CDR2 SVGAGI, per germline. Trimming stripped 4 bases from V and 0 bases from J, with 10 bases between. In nucleotides, the CDR3 is TGTGCCAGCAGTTCTTCAGCGGGCTCCTACGAGCAGTACTTC. Amino acid sequence: CASSSSAGSYEQYF.

In the case of this clone: Its ends do not fully match the called genes, so a read error is possible. The chain couples TRBV9 to TRBJ1-6, with D perhaps TRBD1 (5 bases). Germline-derived CDR1 and CDR2 are SGDLS and YYNGEE. This CDR3 region has 15 residues. The CDR3 protein is CASSAPGPRDSPLHF. CDR3 in DNA: TGTGCCAGCAGCGCGCCGGGACCGCGGGATTCACCTCTCCACTTT. The entire variable domain, with the rest obtained from reference TRBV9 and TRBJ1-6, is as follows: DSGVTQTPKHLITATGQRVTLRCSPRSGDLSVYWYQQSLDQGLQFLIQYYNGEERAKGNILERFSAQQFPDLHSELNLSSLELGDSALYFCASSAPGPRDSPLHFGNGTRLTVT.

The rearrangement uses TRBV9 and TRBJ2-3; 9 nucleotides match TRBD1. The trim removed 1 base at V and 6 bases at J, leaving 3 bases unmatched. The germline V gene encodes CDR1 SGDLS and CDR2 YYNGEE. The CDR3 spans 14 residues. This chain's CDR3 is CASSVRQGVDTQYF. DNA for the CDR3: TGTGCCAGCAGCGTAAGACAGGGGGTGGATACGCAGTATTTT. Looking up the rest from reference TRBV9 and TRBJ2-3 gives the full variable domain: DSGVTQTPKHLITATGQRVTLRCSPRSGDLSVYWYQQSLDQGLQFLIQYYNGEERAKGNILERFSAQQFPDLHSELNLSSLELGDSALYFCASSVRQGVDTQYFGPGTRLTVL.

V and J are TRBV4-2 and TRBJ1-2; D is unclear. Germline loops: CDR1 LGHNA, CDR2 YNFKEQ. There are 14 residues in the CDR3. Trimming shortened V by 0 bases and J by 1 base, and 6 bases separated the two germline ends. The CDR3 region has the DNA TGTGCCAGCAGCCAAGACGAACTTAACTATGGCTACACCTTC. Translated, it gives CASSQDELNYGYTF.